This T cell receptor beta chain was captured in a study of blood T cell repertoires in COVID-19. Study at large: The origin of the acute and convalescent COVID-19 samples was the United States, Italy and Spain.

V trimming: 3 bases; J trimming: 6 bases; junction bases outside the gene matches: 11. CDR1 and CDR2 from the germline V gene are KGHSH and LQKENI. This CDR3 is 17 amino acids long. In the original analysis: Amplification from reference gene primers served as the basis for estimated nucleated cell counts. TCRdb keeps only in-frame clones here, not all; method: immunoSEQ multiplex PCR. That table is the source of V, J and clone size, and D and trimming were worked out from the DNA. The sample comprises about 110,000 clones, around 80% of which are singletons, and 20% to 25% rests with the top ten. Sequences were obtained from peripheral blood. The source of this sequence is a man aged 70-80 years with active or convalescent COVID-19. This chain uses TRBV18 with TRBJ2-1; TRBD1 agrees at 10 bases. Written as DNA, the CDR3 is TGTGCCAGCTCACCCCGTATAGGGGACAGGGGTACCAATGAGCAGTTCTTC. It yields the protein CASSPRIGDRGTNEQFF.